This T cell receptor (beta chain) was recorded in a study of T cell responses to AZD1222 COVID-19 vaccine. Study conclusions and caveats: Among AZD1222 vaccinees, only five or six were seropositive at baseline. Repertoires were obtained solely post-peak T cell response. Spike was spanned by vaccine-associated CD4 TCRs, with dominance at 160-218 and 743-854.

Concerning this clone: The antigen remains unidentified.

Germline CDR1 is KGHSY and CDR2 is FQNENV. The CDR3 covers 14 residues. Trimming pared 4 bases from V and 5 bases from J, leaving 14 bases between. Here immunoSEQ multiplex PCR was the method, and the copy in TCRdb shows in-frame clones only, minus some. This table has roughly 120,000 clones, about 92% appearing once. The sequence came from an adult in good health. The sample in question was peripheral blood, obtained on day 0 of AZD1222 vaccination. V and J are TRBV16 and TRBJ1-1; no definite D call. This chain's CDR3 is CASSRESMGTEAFF. The DNA for the CDR3 is TGTGCCAGCAGCCGGGAATCGATGGGTACTGAAGCTTTCTTT. The full variable domain, its missing parts supplied by reference TRBV16 and TRBJ1-1, is GEEVAQTPKHLVRGEGQKAKLYCAPIKGHSYVFWYQQVLKNEFKFLISFQNENVFDETGMPKERFSAKCLPNSPCSLEIQATKLEDSAVYFCASSRESMGTEAFFGQGTRLTVV.